This passage covers 5 T cell receptor beta chains from one sample sequenced in a study of cytomegalovirus exposure and HLA in healthy donors. Primers: 60 Vbeta forward and 13 Jbeta reverse. TCRdb keeps only in-frame clones here, not all; method: immunoSEQ multiplex PCR. The repertoire has over 100,000 clones, roughly 74% of them found once; the top ten carry 7.3%. Sequenced input: PBMCs. Receptor source: a male donor in good health and CMV-seronegative.

This chain's CDR3 is CASSVVQGGTDTQYF. CDR3 nucleotide sequence: TGTGCCAGCAGCGTAGTACAGGGTGGTACAGATACGCAGTATTTT. The chain has TRBV9 and TRBJ2-3; D is possibly TRBD1 (6 bases). V shed 0 bases and J shed 3 bases, with 11 bases lying between them. The CDR3 contains 15 residues. From germline, CDR1 is SGDLS and CDR2 YYNGEE.

The chain combines TRBV9 with TRBJ2-3; 9 nucleotides line up with TRBD1. This CDR3 comprises 16 residues. Per germline, CDR1 SGDLS and CDR2 YYNGEE. V shed 3 bases, J shed 0 bases, and the junction held 5 bases outside the gene matches. The CDR3 here is CASSAAGTGSTDTQYF. CDR3 bases: TGTGCCAGCAGCGCCGCGGGGACAGGGAGCACAGATACGCAGTATTTT.

The chain carries TRBV5-1 and TRBJ2-3; weak D call: TRBD1 (6 bases). The CDR3 consists of 15 residues. The ends were cut back, 4 bases at V and 1 base at J, with 13 bases in the middle. Germline CDR1 reads SGHRS; CDR2 reads YFSETQ. The CDR3 DNA follows: TGCGCCAGCAGCCCCGAGGACAGACGCACAGATACGCAGTATTTT. Encoded protein: CASSPEDRRTDTQYF.

The chain has TRBV28 and TRBJ2-5, with 7 bases fitting TRBD1. Per the germline V gene, CDR1 is MDHEN and CDR2 is SYDVKM. This CDR3 is built from 14 residues. The trim removed 6 bases at V and 3 bases at J, leaving 7 bases unmatched. The DNA for the CDR3 is TGTGCCAGCAGCGGGACAGCTAAAGAAGAGACCCAGTACTTC. This codes for CASSGTAKEETQYF.

The chain combines TRBV14 with TRBJ2-1; TRBD2 matches 12 bases. The germline CDR1 and CDR2 sequences are SGHDN and FVKESK. J was trimmed by 7 bases and V by 3 bases; bases with no gene match: 4. The CDR3 spans 15 residues. The CDR3 bases are TGTGCCAGCAGCCACCTGACTAGCGGGAGAAATGAGCAGTTCTTC. It yields the protein CASSHLTSGRNEQFF.